Below are 27 T cell receptor beta chains sequenced from a single sample in a study of blood T cells in healthy people across ages. A sample-barcoded 5' primer and a J-beta primer mix were used in a second PCR of roughly 7 to 11 cycles. MiXCR, applied by TCRdb to the 5' RACE reads, yields one record per CDR3 protein. The sample contains fewer than 800,000 distinct CDR3 sequences, approximately 25% of which appear only once. This sample also appeared in a second study, on T cells of mothers and their children.

Sample: blood. All receptors come from a boy between 10 and 17 years old in good health.

J is TRBJ2-3 and V is TRBV29-1, with D possibly matching TRBD2 (5 bases). V was shortened by 3 bases and J by 3 bases, with 10 bases between the two germline ends. CDR3 length: 13 residues. Germline CDR1 and CDR2: SQVTM and ANQGSEA. The CDR3 DNA follows: TGCAGCGTTGAGATTCTAGCAACAGATACGCAGTATTTT. Protein product: CSVEILATDTQYF.

This clonotype was seen a few times. The gene calls are TRBV27 and TRBJ2-5; 9 bases fit TRBD2. V lost 6 bases to trimming and J lost 5 bases; unmatched junction nucleotides: 7. Germline CDR1 MNHEY, CDR2 SMNVEV (reference sequence). The CDR3 sequence is 14 residues long. CDR3 DNA sequence: TGTGCCAGCAGGCGGGAGGGCCTCTGGGAGACCCAGTACTTC. It codes for CASRREGLWETQYF.

This clonotype was found a few times. The chain recombines TRBV7-9 with TRBJ1-2; the match to TRBD1 covers 7 bases. The junction had 1 base not matched to a gene; V was cut back by 2 bases and J by 4 bases. The germline gives CDR1 SEHNR, CDR2 FQNEAQ (reference sequence). CDR3 length equals 13 residues. The CDR3, as DNA: TGTGCCAGCAGCTTACAGGGGGTCTATGGCTACACCTTC. Translation: CASSLQGVYGYTF. Variable domain in full (rest from reference TRBV7-9 and TRBJ1-2): DTGVSQNPRHKITKRGQNVTFRCDPISEHNRLYWYRQTLGQGPEFLTYFQNEAQLEKSRLLSDRFSAERPKGSFSTLEIQRTEQGDSAMYLCASSLQGVYGYTFGSGTRLTVV.

The V call is TRBV29-1, the J call TRBJ2-5, with a tentative D call TRBD2 (6 bases). The end of the DNA is better explained by TRBJ2-1, so the J call may be wrong. In germline, CDR1 is SQVTM, CDR2 ANQGSEA. There are 14 residues in the CDR3. CDR3 coding DNA: TGCAGCGTTCCGACCCTAGCGCGACGGAATGAGCAGTTCTTC. This codes for CSVPTLARRNEQFF.

V usage is TRBV28 and J usage is TRBJ2-1; 10 bases line up with TRBD2. Germline V CDR1 and CDR2: MDHEN, SYDVKM. The CDR3 consists of 15 residues. Germline trimming cut 7 bases from V and 5 bases from J; bases unmatched to any gene: 8. CDR3 in DNA: TGTGCCAGCAAATCATGGCTAGCGGGAGACAATGAGCAGTTCTTC. This gives the protein CASKSWLAGDNEQFF.

The chain couples TRBV28 to TRBJ2-5; TRBD1 matches at 9 bases. V was clipped by 5 bases and J by 1 base; unmatched bases: 8. The CDR3 loop spans 16 amino acids. The germline gives CDR1 MDHEN, CDR2 SYDVKM. The CDR3 reads CASSLQGAQLQETQYF. The CDR3 DNA reads TGTGCCAGCAGTCTACAGGGGGCTCAACTCCAAGAGACCCAGTACTTC.

V gene TRBV7-6 combines with J gene TRBJ2-5; 8 bases line up with TRBD2. The J call is in doubt because the DNA end fits TRBJ2-7 better. Germline V gene sequence: CDR1 SGHVS, CDR2 FNYEAQ. The CDR3 loop spans 15 amino acids. CDR3 amino acids: CASSPRLASTNEQYF. The CDR3 region has the DNA TGTGCCAGCAGCCCACGACTAGCGTCTACGAACGAGCAGTACTTC.

This clonotype was counted only a few times. This chain links TRBV4-1 with TRBJ2-7; D is unresolved. V was shortened by 0 bases and J by 2 bases, with 11 bases between the two germline ends. This CDR3 spans 15 amino acids. CDR1 and CDR2 from the germline V gene are MGHRA and YSYEKL. CDR3 DNA sequence: TGCGCCAGCAGCCAAGAAGGGAACGTTCCCTACGAGCAGTACTTC. It translates to CASSQEGNVPYEQYF.

This clonotype was counted at least ten times. V is TRBV28 and J is TRBJ2-2; the D is unclear. CDR1 is MDHEN, CDR2 SYDVKM, per germline. The CDR3 is 14 residues long. The V end lost 8 bases, the J end lost 0 bases, and 10 bases lay between the germline ends. The DNA for the CDR3 is TGTGCCAGCTCCCAAGTAGCGAACACCGGGGAGCTGTTTTTT. Amino acids: CASSQVANTGELFF.

The rearrangement uses TRBV7-8 and TRBJ2-2, with D perhaps matching TRBD1 (5 bases). The CDR3 is 14 amino acids. Per the germline V gene, CDR1 is SGHVS and CDR2 is FQNEAQ. The V end lost 8 bases, the J end lost 6 bases, and 16 bases lay between the germline ends. The CDR3 loop reads CASPTESEAGELFF. The CDR3 region has the DNA TGTGCCAGCCCGACAGAGAGTGAAGCCGGGGAGCTGTTTTTT.

The rearrangement uses TRBV12-3 or TRBV12-4 and TRBJ1-4, with 9 positions matching TRBD1. The CDR3 totals 15 residues. V lost 6 bases and J lost 5; bases outside the gene matches: 7. CDR3 DNA: TGTGCCAGCAGCATTACAGGGGGCGGGAATGAAAAACTGTTTTTT. As protein: CASSITGGGNEKLFF.

V and J are TRBV28 and TRBJ2-3, with 9 bases lining up with TRBD2. In germline, CDR1 is MDHEN, CDR2 SYDVKM. The CDR3 loop spans 18 amino acids. V dropped 5 bases and J dropped 8; count of bases not matched to a gene: 20. CDR3 nucleotide sequence: TGTGCCAGCAGTACAATAGCGGGAGTCGAGGTTTCCGCAGGTACGCAGTATTTT. This sequence encodes CASSTIAGVEVSAGTQYF.

There are a few counts of this clonotype. The chain links TRBV6-1 to TRBJ2-1; D possibly matches TRBD1 or TRBD2 (6 bases each). V lost 3 bases and J 8 bases, leaving 14 bases between the germline ends. Germline assignment: CDR1 MNHNS and CDR2 SASEGT. CDR3 length: 14 residues. CDR3 protein: CASSDGGGQDEQFF. In DNA, the CDR3 is TGTGCCAGCAGTGATGGTGGGGGGCAAGATGAGCAGTTCTTC.

The genes are TRBV28 and TRBJ2-5; no clear D gene. The J call may be mistaken, given a closer DNA end match to TRBJ2-7. Per the germline V gene, CDR1 is MDHEN and CDR2 is SYDVKM. The CDR3 runs to 12 residues. The CDR3: CASRPDRYEQYF. The CDR3 coding sequence is TGTGCCAGCAGACCAGACCGATACGAGCAGTACTTC.

This clonotype was detected a few times. The chain employs TRBV4-1 and TRBJ2-5; D uncertain. Looked up from germline, CDR1 is MGHRA and CDR2 is YSYEKL. CDR3 length: 16 residues. Deletions cut 0 bases from V and 11 bases from J, with 22 bases between. This CDR3 is CASSQDLVGPSTKQYF. CDR3 nucleotide sequence: TGCGCCAGCAGCCAAGATCTGGTGGGCCCCAGCACGAAGCAGTACTTC.

This clonotype has just a few counts. The rearrangement uses TRBV12-3 or TRBV12-4 and TRBJ1-2; TRBD1 matches 9 bases. The CDR3 contains 13 residues. Germline trimming cut 6 bases from V and 8 bases from J; bases unmatched to any gene: 7. CDR3 nucleotide sequence: TGTGCCAGCAGCACCACAGGGGGCGACGGCTACACCTTC. It encodes CASSTTGGDGYTF.

This clonotype was seen a few times. This sequence joins TRBV28 and TRBJ2-7, with D uncertain. V lost 3 bases and J 3 bases, leaving 9 bases between the germline ends. The length of the CDR3 is 13 residues. The germline V gene encodes CDR1 MDHEN and CDR2 SYDVKM. The CDR3 sequence is CASSFSQIYEQYF. CDR3 in DNA: TGTGCCAGCAGTTTCTCGCAGATCTACGAGCAGTACTTC.

This clonotype has just a few counts. This chain connects TRBV6-1 to TRBJ2-5; D assignment may be TRBD1 or TRBD2 (5 bases each). Trimming took 5 bases from V and 2 from J, leaving 21 bases between them. From germline, CDR1 is MNHNS and CDR2 SASEGT. This CDR3 has 17 residues. CDR3 sequence reads: CASSPFGGVVRQETQYF. Written as DNA, the CDR3 is TGTGCCAGCAGTCCCTTTGGGGGAGTGGTAAGGCAAGAGACCCAGTACTTC.

This clonotype was picked up one time. V usage is TRBV5-1 and J usage is TRBJ2-7; unclear D gene. This CDR3 region has 14 residues. The ends were cut back, 0 bases at V and 2 bases at J, with 9 bases in the middle. CDR1 and CDR2 (germline): SGHRS, YFSETQ. The DNA for the CDR3 is TGCGCCAGCAGCTTGGAGGGCTTTACCTACGAGCAGTACTTC. Translation: CASSLEGFTYEQYF.

This clonotype showed up just a few times. The rearrangement joins TRBV4-1 to TRBJ2-3; the match to TRBD2 covers 11 bases. Germline lookup yields CDR1 MGHRA and CDR2 YSYEKL. The CDR3 covers 16 residues. Unmatched junction bases numbered 8, after V lost 5 bases and J lost 4 bases. This CDR3 reads CASSLTSGNRADTQYF. For the CDR3, the DNA is TGCGCCAGCAGCTTGACTAGCGGGAACAGGGCAGATACGCAGTATTTT.

The chain is built from TRBV13 and TRBJ1-2; D ambiguous. Trimming removed 0 bases at V and 7 bases at J, with 12 bases between. CDR1 and CDR2 from the germline V gene are PRHDT and FYEKMQ (reference sequence). CDR3 length: 14 amino acids. The CDR3 protein is CASSLGGPPRGYTF. CDR3 nucleotide sequence: TGTGCCAGCAGCTTAGGAGGCCCCCCACGTGGCTACACCTTC.

The CDR3 nucleotides are TGTGCCAGCAGCTTAGGGGTCAGGGGGCAACCCACAGATACGCAGTATTTT. Translation gives CASSLGVRGQPTDTQYF. The rearrangement uses TRBV7-2 and TRBJ2-3; 8 positions match TRBD1. Germline CDR1 and CDR2: SGHTA and FQGNSA. This CDR3 spans 17 amino acids. Germline trimming cut 1 base from V and 2 bases from J; bases unmatched to any gene: 8.

In DNA form, the CDR3 reads TGTGCCAGCAGTTACTCCCCGGCGGGTAGCCGCTCCTACGAGCAGTACTTC. It encodes CASSYSPAGSRSYEQYF. The rearrangement uses TRBV6-6 and TRBJ2-7; D may be TRBD2 (5 bases). The CDR3 extends over 17 amino acids. V was trimmed by 0 bases and J by 0 bases, leaving 15 bases between them. The V gene's germline CDR1 is MNHNY and CDR2 SVGAGI (reference sequence).

This clonotype was counted only a few times. The chain joins TRBV12-3 or TRBV12-4 to TRBJ2-7; 12 bases map to TRBD2. The CDR3 has 13 amino acids. V lost 6 bases and J lost 7; bases outside the gene matches: 4. CDR3 DNA: TGTGCCAGCAGCACCGGGACTAGCGGGGAGCAGTACTTC. This translates into CASSTGTSGEQYF.

The V gene is TRBV7-9, the J gene TRBJ2-5; D possibly uses TRBD1 or TRBD2 (6 bases each). The end of the DNA aligns better with TRBJ2-1, so the J call may be wrong. Germline CDR1 reads SEHNR; CDR2 reads FQNEAQ (reference sequence). This CDR3 region has 17 residues. CDR3 sequence (DNA): TGTGCCAGCAGCTTAAATCGGGGGCCGGAATCCTACAATGAGCAGTTCTTC. It specifies CASSLNRGPESYNEQFF.

This clonotype was found a few times. V is TRBV5-1 and J is TRBJ2-7; 7 nucleotides agree with TRBD1. The CDR3 length is 14 residues. Germline-derived CDR1 and CDR2 are SGHRS and YFSETQ. V dropped 8 bases and J dropped 5; count of bases not matched to a gene: 13. CDR3 amino acids: CASRLGDRPNEQYF. In nucleotides, the CDR3 is TGCGCCAGTAGGTTGGGGGACAGACCCAACGAGCAGTACTTC.

This rearrangement joins TRBV5-1 to TRBJ2-2; 9 bases are a match to TRBD2. Germline V gives CDR1 SGHRS, CDR2 YFSETQ. CDR3 length equals 16 residues. The V segment lost 4 bases and the J segment 1 base; nucleotides outside the gene matches: 5. The CDR3 spells CASSPRAGGNTGELFF. CDR3 in DNA: TGCGCCAGCAGCCCACGAGCGGGGGGGAACACCGGGGAGCTGTTTTTT.